This is a list of T cell receptor beta chains from one sample in a study of OX40 agonist ivuxolimab in advanced cancers. Sequencing was performed with immunoSEQ multiplex PCR; in TCRdb, only in-frame clones are kept and a portion is missing. The sample records around 100,000 clones, about 88% being singletons. The sample was CD4+ or CD8+ T cells sorted from blood, taken in a trial of the OX40 agonist ivuxolimab. The receptors derive from an adult with an advanced solid tumor such as melanoma, head and neck, liver or kidney cancer. Each CDR3 is given with its conserved first and last residue. D genes are given only for firm matches. The size of a clone is reported for some rows only, either as once, few or many, or as a class for expanded clones.

j_call: TRBJ1-2; v_call: TRBV7-3; d_call: NA; clone_size: NA; cdr3_aa: CASSSSGGYGYTF; cdr3_nt: TGTGCCAGCAGCAGCTCTGGCGGCTATGGCTACACCTTC
j_call: TRBJ2-7; v_call: TRBV6-6; d_call: NA; clone_size: NA; cdr3_aa: CASSTDGGVYEQYF; cdr3_nt: TGTGCCAGCAGTACTGACGGAGGGGTCTACGAGCAGTACTTC
j_call: TRBJ1-2; v_call: TRBV2; d_call: NA; clone_size: NA; cdr3_aa: CASSELLYGYTF; cdr3_nt: TGTGCCAGCAGTGAATTACTCTATGGCTACACCTTC
j_call: TRBJ1-1; v_call: TRBV7-3; d_call: NA; clone_size: once; cdr3_aa: CASSLIAGARDTEAFF; cdr3_nt: TGTGCCAGCAGCTTAATTGCAGGGGCTCGTGACACTGAAGCTTTCTTT
j_call: TRBJ2-2; v_call: TRBV2; d_call: TRBD1; clone_size: NA; cdr3_aa: CASRDRGTGELFF; cdr3_nt: TGTGCCAGCAGGGACAGGGGAACCGGGGAGCTGTTTTTT
j_call: TRBJ1-1; v_call: TRBV12-5; d_call: NA; clone_size: NA; cdr3_aa: CASGFRSLRTPNTEAFF; cdr3_nt: TGTGCTAGTGGTTTTCGGAGCTTGAGGACACCGAACACTGAAGCTTTCTTT
j_call: TRBJ2-2; v_call: TRBV19; d_call: NA; clone_size: few; cdr3_aa: CASSINANTGELFF; cdr3_nt: TGTGCCAGTAGTATAAATGCGAACACCGGGGAGCTGTTTTTT
j_call: TRBJ2-5; v_call: TRBV5-5; d_call: NA; clone_size: NA; cdr3_aa: CASSLVGGQETQYF; cdr3_nt: TGTGCCAGCAGCTTGGTGGGCGGCCAAGAGACCCAGTACTTC
j_call: TRBJ2-7; v_call: TRBV15; d_call: NA; clone_size: NA; cdr3_aa: CATSKAGAHGEQYF; cdr3_nt: TGTGCCACCAGCAAGGCCGGGGCGCATGGGGAGCAGTACTTC
j_call: TRBJ1-5; v_call: TRBV7-2; d_call: NA; clone_size: NA; cdr3_aa: CASSAVGSNNQPQHF; cdr3_nt: TGTGCCAGCAGCGCAGTAGGGTCCAACAATCAGCCCCAGCATTTT
j_call: TRBJ2-1; v_call: TRBV5-6; d_call: TRBD1; clone_size: NA; cdr3_aa: CASSGGLRGTGSYNEQFF; cdr3_nt: TGTGCCAGCAGCGGAGGGTTAAGAGGGACAGGGTCGTACAATGAGCAGTTCTTC
j_call: TRBJ2-2; v_call: TRBV30; d_call: TRBD1; clone_size: NA; cdr3_aa: CAWKDRGRPGELFF; cdr3_nt: TGTGCCTGGAAGGACAGGGGGCGCCCCGGGGAGCTGTTTTTT
j_call: TRBJ1-6; v_call: TRBV19; d_call: NA; clone_size: NA; cdr3_aa: CASSMGNYRSSYNSPLHF; cdr3_nt: TGTGCCAGTAGTATGGGGAATTATAGGAGCTCCTATAATTCACCCCTCCACTTT
j_call: TRBJ2-1; v_call: TRBV11-2; d_call: TRBD2; clone_size: NA; cdr3_aa: CASSLEESGLANNEQFF; cdr3_nt: TGTGCCAGCAGCTTAGAAGAATCGGGACTAGCGAACAATGAGCAGTTCTTC
j_call: TRBJ2-3; v_call: TRBV27; d_call: NA; clone_size: NA; cdr3_aa: CASSGRSPSTDTQYF; cdr3_nt: TGTGCCAGCAGTGGCAGGAGTCCTAGCACAGATACGCAGTATTTT
j_call: TRBJ2-3; v_call: TRBV6-6; d_call: NA; clone_size: once; cdr3_aa: CASGGPTDTQYF; cdr3_nt: TGTGCCAGCGGAGGTCCCACAGATACGCAGTATTTT
j_call: TRBJ1-6; v_call: TRBV4-3; d_call: NA; clone_size: once; cdr3_aa: CASSERGRGSNSPLHF; cdr3_nt: TGCGCCAGCAGTGAACGGGGTCGGGGTTCTAATTCACCCCTCCACTTT
j_call: TRBJ2-7; v_call: TRBV25-1; d_call: TRBD1; clone_size: NA; cdr3_aa: CASSALRTGNPYEQYF; cdr3_nt: TGTGCCAGCAGTGCCCTTAGGACAGGGAATCCCTACGAGCAGTACTTC
j_call: TRBJ1-1; v_call: TRBV6-5; d_call: NA; clone_size: few; cdr3_aa: CASRLVGEAFF; cdr3_nt: TGTGCCAGCAGGCTAGTGGGGGAAGCTTTCTTT
j_call: TRBJ2-1; v_call: TRBV11-2; d_call: TRBD2; clone_size: NA; cdr3_aa: CASSAPSGNDEQFF; cdr3_nt: TGTGCCAGCAGCGCCCCTAGCGGGAACGATGAGCAGTTCTTC
j_call: TRBJ1-4; v_call: TRBV7-2; d_call: TRBD1; clone_size: NA; cdr3_aa: CASSLGAGGGEVMEKLFF; cdr3_nt: TGTGCCAGCAGCTTAGGCGCAGGGGGCGGAGAAGTTATGGAAAAACTGTTTTTT
j_call: TRBJ2-2; v_call: TRBV4-2; d_call: TRBD2; clone_size: NA; cdr3_aa: CASSHRGLAGGTGELFF; cdr3_nt: TGTGCCAGCAGCCATAGGGGACTAGCTGGGGGCACCGGGGAGCTGTTTTTT
j_call: TRBJ1-5; v_call: TRBV9; d_call: NA; clone_size: NA; cdr3_aa: CASSPHTSGEPQHF; cdr3_nt: TGTGCCAGCAGCCCCCACACGTCGGGTGAGCCCCAGCATTTT
j_call: TRBJ1-2; v_call: TRBV18; d_call: NA; clone_size: NA; cdr3_aa: CASSGGVGGYTF; cdr3_nt: TGTGCCAGCTCAGGAGGGGTCGGTGGCTACACCTTC
j_call: TRBJ1-1; v_call: TRBV5-4; d_call: NA; clone_size: NA; cdr3_aa: CASSLVPPGRTEAFF; cdr3_nt: TGTGCCAGCAGCTTGGTTCCACCTGGGCGGACTGAAGCTTTCTTT
j_call: TRBJ2-1; v_call: TRBV5-4; d_call: TRBD2; clone_size: NA; cdr3_aa: CASSSSGGVRDEQFF; cdr3_nt: TGTGCCAGCAGCTCGTCGGGAGGGGTGCGGGATGAGCAGTTCTTC
j_call: TRBJ1-6; v_call: TRBV29-1; d_call: TRBD1; clone_size: NA; cdr3_aa: CSVRTQGVNSPLHF; cdr3_nt: TGCAGCGTCAGGACACAGGGGGTTAATTCACCCCTCCACTTT
j_call: TRBJ2-2; v_call: TRBV28; d_call: NA; clone_size: NA; cdr3_aa: CASILSHSAAGELFF; cdr3_nt: TGTGCCAGCATTCTCTCCCACAGTGCGGCCGGGGAGCTGTTTTTT
j_call: TRBJ2-1; v_call: TRBV9; d_call: TRBD2; clone_size: NA; cdr3_aa: CASSYSGRNSYNEQFF; cdr3_nt: TGTGCCAGCAGTTATAGCGGGAGGAACTCCTACAATGAGCAGTTCTTC
j_call: TRBJ1-2; v_call: TRBV7-2; d_call: NA; clone_size: NA; cdr3_aa: CASSLEANYGYTF; cdr3_nt: TGTGCCAGCAGCTTAGAGGCCAACTATGGCTACACCTTC
j_call: TRBJ1-2; v_call: TRBV30; d_call: NA; clone_size: many; cdr3_aa: CAWSRDRPYGYTF; cdr3_nt: TGTGCCTGGAGTCGTGACAGACCTTATGGCTACACCTTC
j_call: TRBJ1-2; v_call: TRBV6-5; d_call: NA; clone_size: NA; cdr3_aa: CASSNRRGAGYGYTF; cdr3_nt: TGTGCCAGCAGCAACCGACGCGGGGCGGGCTATGGCTACACCTTC
j_call: TRBJ1-4; v_call: TRBV7-9; d_call: TRBD1; clone_size: NA; cdr3_aa: CASSSDRGRGTGEKLFF; cdr3_nt: TGTGCCAGCAGCTCGGACAGGGGGCGAGGGACCGGGGAAAAACTGTTTTTT
j_call: TRBJ1-4; v_call: TRBV4-2; d_call: TRBD1; clone_size: NA; cdr3_aa: CASSQDPGTGDEKLFF; cdr3_nt: TGTGCCAGCAGCCAAGACCCCGGGACAGGGGATGAAAAACTGTTTTTT
j_call: TRBJ1-4; v_call: TRBV6-7; d_call: NA; clone_size: NA; cdr3_aa: CASEGLFF; cdr3_nt: TGTGCCAGCGAGGGACTGTTTTTT
j_call: TRBJ2-7; v_call: TRBV7-3; d_call: TRBD1; clone_size: NA; cdr3_aa: CASSLRDRGDYEQYF; cdr3_nt: TGTGCCAGCAGCTTAAGGGACAGGGGGGACTACGAGCAGTACTTC
j_call: TRBJ1-2; v_call: TRBV29-1; d_call: TRBD1; clone_size: once; cdr3_aa: CSVLRDRAREDGYTF; cdr3_nt: TGCAGCGTTCTCCGAGACAGGGCGAGGGAGGATGGCTACACCTTC
j_call: TRBJ2-7; v_call: TRBV2; d_call: NA; clone_size: NA; cdr3_aa: CASTEVGDRSSYEQYF; cdr3_nt: TGTGCCAGCACGGAGGTTGGAGACAGGAGCTCCTACGAGCAGTACTTC
j_call: TRBJ1-1; v_call: TRBV29-1; d_call: NA; clone_size: NA; cdr3_aa: CSTALDGNTEAFF; cdr3_nt: TGCAGCACCGCCTTGGACGGGAACACTGAAGCTTTCTTT
j_call: TRBJ2-5; v_call: TRBV7-8; d_call: NA; clone_size: NA; cdr3_aa: CASSLGLGAETQYF; cdr3_nt: TGTGCCAGCAGCTTAGGACTGGGAGCGGAGACCCAGTACTTC
j_call: TRBJ2-7; v_call: TRBV19; d_call: TRBD2; clone_size: NA; cdr3_aa: CASSILSGRTSYEQYF; cdr3_nt: TGTGCCAGTAGTATACTTAGCGGGAGAACCTCCTACGAGCAGTACTTC